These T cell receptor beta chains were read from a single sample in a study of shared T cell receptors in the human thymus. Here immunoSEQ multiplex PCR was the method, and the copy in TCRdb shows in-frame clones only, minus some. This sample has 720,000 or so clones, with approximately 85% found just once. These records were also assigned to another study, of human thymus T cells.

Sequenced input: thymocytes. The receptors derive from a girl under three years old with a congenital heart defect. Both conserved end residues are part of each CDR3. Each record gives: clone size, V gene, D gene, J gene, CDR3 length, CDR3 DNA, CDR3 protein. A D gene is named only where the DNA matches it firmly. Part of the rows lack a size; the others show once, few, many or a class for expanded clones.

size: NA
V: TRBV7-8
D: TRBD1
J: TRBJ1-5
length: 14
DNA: TGTGCCAGCAGCTTGCTGGGACAGGGGGAACCCCAGCATTTT
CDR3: CASSLLGQGEPQHF

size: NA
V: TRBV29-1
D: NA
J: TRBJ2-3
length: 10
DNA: TGCAGCGTTATCAGGGCGACGCAGTATTTT
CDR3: CSVIRATQYF

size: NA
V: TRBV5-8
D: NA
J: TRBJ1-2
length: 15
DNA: TGTGCCAGCAGCCCGGAACACGGGACATTCTATGGCTACACCTTC
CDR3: CASSPEHGTFYGYTF

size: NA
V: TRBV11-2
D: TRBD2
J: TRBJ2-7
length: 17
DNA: TGTGCCAGCAGCCTACCCATAGCTCTAGCGGGGGCGGGGGAGCAGTACTTC
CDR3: CASSLPIALAGAGEQYF

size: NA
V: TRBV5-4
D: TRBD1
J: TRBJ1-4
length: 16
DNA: TGTGCCAGCAGCCCCCTCCCTGACAGGGCTAATGAAAAACTGTTTTTT
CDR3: CASSPLPDRANEKLFF

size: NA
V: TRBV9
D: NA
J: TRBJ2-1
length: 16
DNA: TGTGCCAGCAGCGGGGGAGGTTGGGACTCCTACAATGAGCAGTTCTTC
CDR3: CASSGGGWDSYNEQFF

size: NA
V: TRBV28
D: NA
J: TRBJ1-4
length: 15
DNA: TGTGCCAGCAGCCCGTGGACAGCGACTAATGAAAAACTGTTTTTT
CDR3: CASSPWTATNEKLFF

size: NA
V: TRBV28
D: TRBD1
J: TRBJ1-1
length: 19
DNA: TGTGCCAGCAACGATGGTGGGGGACAGGGGGCCAGGTGGGACACTGAAGCTTTCTTT
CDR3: CASNDGGGQGARWDTEAFF

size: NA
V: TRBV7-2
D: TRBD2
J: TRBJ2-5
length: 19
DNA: TGTGCCAGCAGCTTGTGCTTCCCTAGCGGGGGGGCCGCGGGCGAGACCCAGTACTTC
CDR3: CASSLCFPSGGAAGETQYF

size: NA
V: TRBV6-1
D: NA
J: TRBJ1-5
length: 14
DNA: TGTGCCAGCAGTGATCGTAAGAGGAGTCAGCCCCAGCATTTT
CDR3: CASSDRKRSQPQHF

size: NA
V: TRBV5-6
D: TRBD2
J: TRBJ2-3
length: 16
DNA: TGTGCCAGCAGCGGCCAGCGGGGGGGACACACAGATACGCAGTATTTT
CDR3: CASSGQRGGHTDTQYF

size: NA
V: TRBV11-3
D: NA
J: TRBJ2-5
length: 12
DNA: TGTGCCAGCAGCGCCACCGGAGAGACCCAGTACTTC
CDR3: CASSATGETQYF

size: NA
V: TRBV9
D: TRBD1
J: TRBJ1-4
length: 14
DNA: TGTGCCAGCAGCGTAGGACAGGGAAACAAAAAACTGTTTTTT
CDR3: CASSVGQGNKKLFF

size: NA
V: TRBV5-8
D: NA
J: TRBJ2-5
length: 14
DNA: TGTGCCAGCAGCGCCGCCGGGGGGCTGGAGACCCAGTACTTC
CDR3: CASSAAGGLETQYF

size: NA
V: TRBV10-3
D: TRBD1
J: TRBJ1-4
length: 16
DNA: TGTGCCATCAGAGGGACAGGGGGCCCAAATGTGGAAAAACTGTTTTTT
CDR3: CAIRGTGGPNVEKLFF

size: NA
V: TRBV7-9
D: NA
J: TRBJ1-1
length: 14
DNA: TGTGCCAGCAGCTTAGTAAGCCTCAATCGCGAAGCTTTCTTT
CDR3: CASSLVSLNREAFF

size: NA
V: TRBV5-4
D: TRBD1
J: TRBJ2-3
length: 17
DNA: TGTGCCAGCAGCCTTATTAAGGACAGGGGGCATACAGATACGCAGTATTTT
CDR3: CASSLIKDRGHTDTQYF

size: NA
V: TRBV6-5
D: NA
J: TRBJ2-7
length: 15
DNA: TGTGCCAGCAGTTACGGCGGGCAGCTAGGATACGAGCAGTACTTC
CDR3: CASSYGGQLGYEQYF

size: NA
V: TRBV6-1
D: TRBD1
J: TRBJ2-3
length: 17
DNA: TGTGCCAGCAGTGACCTGACAGGGGTGGAGGGCACAGATACGCAGTATTTT
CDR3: CASSDLTGVEGTDTQYF

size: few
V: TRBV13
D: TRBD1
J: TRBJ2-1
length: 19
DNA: TGTGCCAGCAGCTCGAGGATCCTGGGACAGGGTACGGCCTACAATGAGCAGTTCTTC
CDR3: CASSSRILGQGTAYNEQFF

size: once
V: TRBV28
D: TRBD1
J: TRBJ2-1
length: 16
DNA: TGTGCCAGCAGAGAGAAGGGGGCCCACTCCTACAATGAGCAGTTCTTC
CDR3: CASREKGAHSYNEQFF

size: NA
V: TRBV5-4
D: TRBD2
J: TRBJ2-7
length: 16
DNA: TGTGCCAGCAGCCTGGCCGGTTATCGGGGGGACTACGAGCAGTACTTC
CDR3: CASSLAGYRGDYEQYF

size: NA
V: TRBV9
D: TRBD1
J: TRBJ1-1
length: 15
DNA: TGTGCCAGCACTCCCGGTCGGGACAGGGGTTCTGAAGCTTTCTTT
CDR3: CASTPGRDRGSEAFF

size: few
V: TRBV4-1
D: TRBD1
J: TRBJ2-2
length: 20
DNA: TGCGCCAGCAGCTCCATCGTCCGCGGCGACAGGGGGGTGGGTTCCGGGGAGCTGTTTTTT
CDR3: CASSSIVRGDRGVGSGELFF

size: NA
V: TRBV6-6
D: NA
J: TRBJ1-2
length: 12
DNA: TGTGCCAGCACCTCCTCTAGGTATGGCTACACCTTC
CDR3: CASTSSRYGYTF

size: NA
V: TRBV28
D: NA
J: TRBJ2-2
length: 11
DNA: TGTGCCAGCCTGAACACCGGGGAGCTGTTTTTT
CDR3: CASLNTGELFF

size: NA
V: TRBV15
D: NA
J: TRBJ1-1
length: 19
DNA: TGTGCCACCAGCAGACAAATTAGGAACGAGGGAAAACAGAACACTGAAGCTTTCTTT
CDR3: CATSRQIRNEGKQNTEAFF

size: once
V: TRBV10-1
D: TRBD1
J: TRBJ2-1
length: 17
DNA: TGCGCCAGCAGTGAGCCCCTGACAGGGGGGAAAGGTCAAGGGCAGTTCTTC
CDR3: CASSEPLTGGKGQGQFF

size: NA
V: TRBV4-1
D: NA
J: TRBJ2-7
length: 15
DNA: TGCGCCAGCAGCCAAGGGGAGCGTAGTTCCTACGAGCAGTACTTC
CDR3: CASSQGERSSYEQYF

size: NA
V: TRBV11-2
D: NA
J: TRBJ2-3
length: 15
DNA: TGTGCCAGCAGCTTCAGCGGCAGGGGTTTGGATACGCAGTATTTT
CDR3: CASSFSGRGLDTQYF

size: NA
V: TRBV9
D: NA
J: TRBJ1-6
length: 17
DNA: TGTGCCAGCAGCGAGGGGGAGGGGGATCGGGATAATTCACCCCTCCACTTT
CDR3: CASSEGEGDRDNSPLHF

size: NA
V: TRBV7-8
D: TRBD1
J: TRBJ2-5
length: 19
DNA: TGTGCCAGCAGCTATCGGAGGGATTCCAGGGGGCGATCCCAAGAGACCCAGTACTTC
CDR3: CASSYRRDSRGRSQETQYF

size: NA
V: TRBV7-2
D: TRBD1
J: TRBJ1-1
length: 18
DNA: TGTGCCAGCAGCTTAGAGAGTCCGCCGGGGACAGAGAACACTGGAGCTTTCTTT
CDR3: CASSLESPPGTENTGAFF

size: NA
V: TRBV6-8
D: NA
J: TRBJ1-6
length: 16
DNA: TGTGCCAGCAGCCCTCCCGGACCCACCCGGAGGTCACCCCTCCACTTT
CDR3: CASSPPGPTRRSPLHF

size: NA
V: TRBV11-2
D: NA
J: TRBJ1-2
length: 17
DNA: TGTGCCAGCAGCTTAGATATCGGGGGGGGTCCGATCAGCTGCCACACCTTC
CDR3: CASSLDIGGGPISCHTF

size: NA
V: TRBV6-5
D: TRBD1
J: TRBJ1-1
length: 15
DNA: TGTGCCAGCAGGCTATTAATACAGGGGCGAACTGAAGCTTTCTTT
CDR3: CASRLLIQGRTEAFF

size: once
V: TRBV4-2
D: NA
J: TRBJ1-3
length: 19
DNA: TGTGCCAGCAGCCCAAGCCCTTGGGCGGGCAGGATCTCTGGAAACACCATATATTTT
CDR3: CASSPSPWAGRISGNTIYF

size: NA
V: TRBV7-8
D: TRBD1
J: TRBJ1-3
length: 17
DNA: TGTGCCAGCAGCAAACCAAGGACAGGGGACTCTGGAAACACCATATATTTT
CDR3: CASSKPRTGDSGNTIYF

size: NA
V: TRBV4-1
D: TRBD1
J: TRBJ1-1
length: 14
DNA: TGCGCCAGCAGCCGTGGGCAGGGGGCTACTGAAGCTTTCTTT
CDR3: CASSRGQGATEAFF

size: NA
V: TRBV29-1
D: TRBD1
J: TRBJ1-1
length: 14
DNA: TGCAGCGTCAGACAGGGGGAAGGGGACACTGAAGCTTTCTTT
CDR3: CSVRQGEGDTEAFF

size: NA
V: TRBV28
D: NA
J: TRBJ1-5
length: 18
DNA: TGTGCCAGCAGTTTTAACAGGGAGGGAAGCGGCCTCAATCAGCCCCAGCATTTT
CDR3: CASSFNREGSGLNQPQHF

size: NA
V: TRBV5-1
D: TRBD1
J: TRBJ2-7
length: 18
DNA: TGCGCCAGCAGCTTGGCCACTCCCCCCCGGGACAGGGACCACGAGCAGTACTTC
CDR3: CASSLATPPRDRDHEQYF

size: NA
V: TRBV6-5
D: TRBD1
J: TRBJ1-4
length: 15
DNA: TGTGCCAGCAGCCACGGACAGGGCTGGGATGAAAAACTGTTTTTT
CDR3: CASSHGQGWDEKLFF

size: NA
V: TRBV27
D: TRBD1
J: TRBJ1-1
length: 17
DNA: TGTGCCAGCAGTTTATTCGGACAGGGGATGGCGAACACTGAAGCTTTCTTT
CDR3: CASSLFGQGMANTEAFF

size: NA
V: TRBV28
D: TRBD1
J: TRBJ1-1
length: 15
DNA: TGTGCCAGCAGCCGACAGGGGGCTGCGGGGACTGAAGCTTTCTTT
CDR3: CASSRQGAAGTEAFF

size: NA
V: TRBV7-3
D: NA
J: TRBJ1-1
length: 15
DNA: TGTGCCAGCAGCTTAACGGGCAGGGAAACCACTGAAGCTTTCTTT
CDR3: CASSLTGRETTEAFF

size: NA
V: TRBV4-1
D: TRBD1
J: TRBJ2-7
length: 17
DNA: TGCGCCAGCAGCCAAGATGGGGGACAGGTACAACCCTGGGAGCAGTACTTC
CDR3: CASSQDGGQVQPWEQYF

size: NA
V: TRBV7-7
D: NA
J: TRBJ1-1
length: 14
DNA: TGTGCTAGCAGCTCACCCAACGGGAACACTGAAGCTTTCTTT
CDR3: CASSSPNGNTEAFF

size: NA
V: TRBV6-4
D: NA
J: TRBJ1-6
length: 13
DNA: TGTGCCAGCAGTGAGGGCGGGATTTCACCCCTCCACTTT
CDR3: CASSEGGISPLHF

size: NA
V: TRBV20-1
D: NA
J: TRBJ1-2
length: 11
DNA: TGCAGTGCTAGAGATCTTTATGGCTACACCTTC
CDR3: CSARDLYGYTF

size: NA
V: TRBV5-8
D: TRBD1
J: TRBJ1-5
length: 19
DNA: TGTGCCAGCAGCTTGTTGGTAAAAACAGGGGAGGTCAACAATCAGCCCCAGCATTTT
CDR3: CASSLLVKTGEVNNQPQHF

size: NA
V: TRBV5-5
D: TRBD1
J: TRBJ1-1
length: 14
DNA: TGTGCCAGCAGCTTAGGACAGGGCGGCACTGAAGCTTTCTTT
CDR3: CASSLGQGGTEAFF

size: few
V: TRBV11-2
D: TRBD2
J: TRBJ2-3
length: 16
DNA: TGTGCCAGCAGCTTAGTAGGCGGGGGGCCCTCAGATACGCAGTATTTT
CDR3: CASSLVGGGPSDTQYF

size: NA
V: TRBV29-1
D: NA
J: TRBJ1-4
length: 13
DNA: TGCAGCGTTCACCAGGGCGGAGATGAAAAACTGTTTTTT
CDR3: CSVHQGGDEKLFF